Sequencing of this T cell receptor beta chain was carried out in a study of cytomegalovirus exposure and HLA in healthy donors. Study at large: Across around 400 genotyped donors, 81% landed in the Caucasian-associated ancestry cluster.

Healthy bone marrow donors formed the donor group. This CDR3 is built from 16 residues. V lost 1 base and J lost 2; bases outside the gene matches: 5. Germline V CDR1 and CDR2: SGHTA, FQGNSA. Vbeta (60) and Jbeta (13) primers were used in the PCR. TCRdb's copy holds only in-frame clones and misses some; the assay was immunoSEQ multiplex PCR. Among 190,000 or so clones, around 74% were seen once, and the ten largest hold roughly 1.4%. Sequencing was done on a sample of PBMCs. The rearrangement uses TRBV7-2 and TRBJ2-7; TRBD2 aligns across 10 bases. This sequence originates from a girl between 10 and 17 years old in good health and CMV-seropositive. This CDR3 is CASSLGLAGDPYEQYF. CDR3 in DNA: TGTGCCAGCAGCTTAGGGCTAGCGGGGGATCCCTACGAGCAGTACTTC.